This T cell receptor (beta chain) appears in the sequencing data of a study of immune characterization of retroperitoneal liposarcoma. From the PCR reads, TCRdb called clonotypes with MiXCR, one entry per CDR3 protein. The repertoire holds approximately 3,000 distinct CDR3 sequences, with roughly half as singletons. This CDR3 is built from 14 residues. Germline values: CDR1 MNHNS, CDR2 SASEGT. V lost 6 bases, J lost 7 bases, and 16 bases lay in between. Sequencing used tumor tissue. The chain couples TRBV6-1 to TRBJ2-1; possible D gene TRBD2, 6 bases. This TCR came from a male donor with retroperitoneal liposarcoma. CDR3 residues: CASRRAGPLNEQFF. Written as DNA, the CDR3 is TGTGCCAGCAGGAGGGCGGGGCCGTTGAATGAGCAGTTCTTC.